The T cell receptor beta chain described here comes from a study of T-cell reconstitution after alpha-beta-depleted transplantation in children. Study-wide findings and caveats: By one year post-transplant, T-cell counts and diversity largely arose from T cells that were newly produced. TCRbeta diversity was high at day 60 in some patients (a result of surviving recipient T cells and thymic progenitors).

This clonotype has just a few counts. Antigen: not known. This CDR3 region has 16 residues. V was clipped by 2 bases and J by 4 bases, with 14 bases between them. The authors prepared the TCRbeta library with unique molecular identifiers. Using its own MiXCR run on the PCR reads, TCRdb lists one record per CDR3 protein. The data contain 250,000 to 400,000 distinct CDR3 sequences, 23% of them singletons. This TCR derives from a male patient between 5 and 17 years old who had a stem cell transplant for acute lymphoblastic leukemia, so the T cells may come from the graft donor. The gene calls are TRBV12-3 or TRBV12-4 and TRBJ2-2; D is unresolved. This specimen consisted of PBMCs, mostly from graft donor cells, obtained 180 days after TCRalphabeta/CD19-depleted stem cell transplant. The CDR3: CASSLYRQAGTGELFF. Here the CDR3 DNA reads TGTGCCAGCAGTTTATATCGCCAGGCCGGCACCGGGGAGCTGTTTTTT.